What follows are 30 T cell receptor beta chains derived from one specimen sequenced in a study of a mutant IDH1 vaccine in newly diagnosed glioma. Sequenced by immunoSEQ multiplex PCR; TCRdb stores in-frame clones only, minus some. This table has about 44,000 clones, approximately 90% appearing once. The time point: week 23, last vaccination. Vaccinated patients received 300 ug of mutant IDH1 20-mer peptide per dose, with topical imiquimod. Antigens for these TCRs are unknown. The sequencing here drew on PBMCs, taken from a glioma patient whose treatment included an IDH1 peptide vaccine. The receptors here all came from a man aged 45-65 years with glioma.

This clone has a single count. The CDR3 DNA reads as TGTGCCAGCAGCTCGTTGGACATCTCCTACGAGCAGTACTTC. The encoded protein is CASSSLDISYEQYF. V is TRBV5-4 and J is TRBJ2-7; D perhaps matches TRBD1 (5 bases). CDR1 and CDR2 from the germline V gene are SGHNT and YYREEE (reference sequence). The germline V and J ends were trimmed by 3 bases and 0 bases, with 10 bases remaining between them. The CDR3 extends over 14 amino acids.

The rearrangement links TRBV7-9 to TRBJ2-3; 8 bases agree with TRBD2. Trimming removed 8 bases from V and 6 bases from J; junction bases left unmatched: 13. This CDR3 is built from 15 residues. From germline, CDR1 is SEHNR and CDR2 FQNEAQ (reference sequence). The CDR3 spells CASAPQATGGDTQYF. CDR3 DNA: TGTGCCAGCGCGCCCCAAGCGACGGGGGGGGATACGCAGTATTTT.

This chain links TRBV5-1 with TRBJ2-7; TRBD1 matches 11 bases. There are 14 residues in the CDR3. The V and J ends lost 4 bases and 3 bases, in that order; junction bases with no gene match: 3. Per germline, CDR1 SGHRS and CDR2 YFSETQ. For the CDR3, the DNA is TGCGCCAGCAGCCCTGGGACAGGGGGCTACGAGCAGTACTTC. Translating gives CASSPGTGGYEQYF.

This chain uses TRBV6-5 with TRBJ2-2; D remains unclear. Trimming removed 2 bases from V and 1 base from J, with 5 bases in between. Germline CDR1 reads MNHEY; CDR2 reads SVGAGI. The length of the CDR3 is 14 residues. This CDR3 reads CASSYNLNTGELFF. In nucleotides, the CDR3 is TGTGCCAGCAGTTACAACCTGAACACCGGGGAGCTGTTTTTT.

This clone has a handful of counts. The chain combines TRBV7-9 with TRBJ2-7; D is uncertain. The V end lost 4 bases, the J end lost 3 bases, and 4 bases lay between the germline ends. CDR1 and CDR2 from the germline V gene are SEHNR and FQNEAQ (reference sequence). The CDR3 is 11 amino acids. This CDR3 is CASSSYYEQYF. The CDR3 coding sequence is TGTGCCAGCAGCTCCTACTACGAGCAGTACTTC.

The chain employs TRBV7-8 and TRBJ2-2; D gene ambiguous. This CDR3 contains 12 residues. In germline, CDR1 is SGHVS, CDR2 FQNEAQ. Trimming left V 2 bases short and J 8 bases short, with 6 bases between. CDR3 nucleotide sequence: TGTGCCAGCAGCTTAATGAAGGGGGAGCTGTTTTTT. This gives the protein CASSLMKGELFF.

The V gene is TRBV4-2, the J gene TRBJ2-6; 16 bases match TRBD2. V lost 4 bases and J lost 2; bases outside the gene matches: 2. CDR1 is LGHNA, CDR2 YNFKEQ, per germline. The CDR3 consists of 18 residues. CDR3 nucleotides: TGTGCCAGCAGCCCGGGACTAGCGGGAGGGCCTGGGGCCAACGTCCTGACTTTC. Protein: CASSPGLAGGPGANVLTF.

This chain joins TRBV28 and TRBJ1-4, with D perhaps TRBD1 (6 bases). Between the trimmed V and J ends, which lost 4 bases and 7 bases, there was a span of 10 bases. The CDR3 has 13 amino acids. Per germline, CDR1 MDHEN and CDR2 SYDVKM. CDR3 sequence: CASSSRGGEKLFF. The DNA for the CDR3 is TGTGCCAGCAGTTCCAGGGGAGGTGAAAAACTGTTTTTT. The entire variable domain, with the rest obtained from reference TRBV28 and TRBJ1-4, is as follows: DVKVTQSSRYLVKRTGEKVFLECVQDMDHENMFWYRQDPGLGLRLIYFSYDVKMKEKGDIPEGYSVSREKKERFSLILESASTNQTSMYLCASSSRGGEKLFFGSGTQLSVL.

CDR3 amino acids: CASRFDRANQPQHF. The CDR3 coding sequence is TGTGCCAGCAGGTTTGACAGGGCCAATCAGCCCCAGCATTTT. The chain has TRBV2 and TRBJ1-5; 7 bases agree with TRBD1. V shed 6 bases, J shed 3 bases, and the junction held 5 bases outside the gene matches. There are 14 residues in the CDR3. Germline V gene data show CDR1 as SNHLY and CDR2 as FYNNEI.

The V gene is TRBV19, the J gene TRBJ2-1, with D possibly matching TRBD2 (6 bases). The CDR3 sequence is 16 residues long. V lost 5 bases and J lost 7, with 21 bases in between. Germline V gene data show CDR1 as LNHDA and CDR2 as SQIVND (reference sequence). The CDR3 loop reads CASSAGNRRAGNEQFF. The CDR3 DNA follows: TGTGCCAGTAGTGCCGGGAATAGGCGGGCGGGAAATGAGCAGTTCTTC.

Here the CDR3 reads CASKGGQNTEAFF. CDR3 coding DNA: TGTGCCAGCAAAGGGGGTCAGAACACTGAAGCTTTCTTT. This sequence joins TRBV14 and TRBJ1-1, with a tentative D call TRBD1 (6 bases). CDR3 size: 13 residues. Germline CDR1 and CDR2: SGHDN and FVKESK. V was clipped by 7 bases and J by 1 base, with 10 bases between them.

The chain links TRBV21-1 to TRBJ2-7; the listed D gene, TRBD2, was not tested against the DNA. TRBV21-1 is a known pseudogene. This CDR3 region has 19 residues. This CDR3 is CASSKDARRLAGEHYEQYF. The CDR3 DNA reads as TGTGCCAGCAGCAAAGACGCCAGGCGACTAGCGGGTGAACACTACGAGCAGTACTTC.

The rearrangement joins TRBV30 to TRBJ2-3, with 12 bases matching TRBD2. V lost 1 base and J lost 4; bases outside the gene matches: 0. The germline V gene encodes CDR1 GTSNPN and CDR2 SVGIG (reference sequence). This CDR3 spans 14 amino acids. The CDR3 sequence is CAWSGLAGADTQYF. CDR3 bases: TGTGCCTGGAGTGGACTAGCGGGAGCAGATACGCAGTATTTT.

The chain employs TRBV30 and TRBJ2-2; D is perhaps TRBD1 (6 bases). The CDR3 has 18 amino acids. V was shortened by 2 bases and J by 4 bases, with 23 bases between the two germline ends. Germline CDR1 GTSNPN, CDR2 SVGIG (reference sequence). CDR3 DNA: TGTGCCTGGAGTTCCACCCGCCACGGACAGTCGTCCACCGGGGAGCTGTTTTTT. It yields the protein CAWSSTRHGQSSTGELFF.

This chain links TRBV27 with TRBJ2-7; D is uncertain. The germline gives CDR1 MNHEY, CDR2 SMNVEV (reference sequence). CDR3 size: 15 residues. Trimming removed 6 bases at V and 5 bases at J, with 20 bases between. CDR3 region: CASRTQAPRRNEQYF. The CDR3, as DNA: TGTGCCAGCAGGACTCAAGCACCCAGAAGAAACGAGCAGTACTTC.

Here the CDR3 reads CASSFSSIAEQFF. CDR3 bases: TGTGCCAGCAGTTTTAGTAGCATCGCCGAGCAGTTCTTC. The chain carries TRBV27 and TRBJ2-1; no clear D. The germline CDR1 and CDR2 sequences are MNHEY and SMNVEV (reference sequence). The CDR3 has 13 amino acids. Trimming took off 3 bases at V and 10 bases at J, with 13 bases between the two ends.

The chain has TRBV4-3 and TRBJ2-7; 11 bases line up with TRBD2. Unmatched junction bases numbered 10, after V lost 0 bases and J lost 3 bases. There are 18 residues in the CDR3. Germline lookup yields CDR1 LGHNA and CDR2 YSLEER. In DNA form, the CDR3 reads TGCGCCAGCAGCCAAGATCGGATATCGGGGACTAGCGGCTACGAGCAGTACTTC. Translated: CASSQDRISGTSGYEQYF.

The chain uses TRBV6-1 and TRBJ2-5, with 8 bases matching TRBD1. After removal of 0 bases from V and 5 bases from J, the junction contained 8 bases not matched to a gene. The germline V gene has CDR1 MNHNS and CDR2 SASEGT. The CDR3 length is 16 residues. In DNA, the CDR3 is TGTGCCAGCAGTGAAGCCCCCCCAGGGGGCGGGGAGACCCAGTACTTC. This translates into CASSEAPPGGGETQYF.

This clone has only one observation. This CDR3 reads CASSQASARGDEQYF. CDR3 nucleotide sequence: TGCGCCAGCAGCCAAGCTTCGGCCAGAGGGGACGAGCAGTACTTC. The rearrangement uses TRBV4-1 and TRBJ2-7; TRBD1 or TRBD2 may be the D gene (5 bases each). Germline-derived CDR1 and CDR2 are MGHRA and YSYEKL. This CDR3 spans 15 amino acids. The V end lost 1 base, the J end lost 5 bases, and 15 bases lay between the germline ends.

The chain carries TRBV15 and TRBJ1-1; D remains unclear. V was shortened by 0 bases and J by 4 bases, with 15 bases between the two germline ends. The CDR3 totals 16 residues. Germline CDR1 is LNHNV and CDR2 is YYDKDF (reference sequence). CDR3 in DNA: TGTGCCACCAGCAGAGATGCCGGGAGATGGGGCACTGAAGCTTTCTTT. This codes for CATSRDAGRWGTEAFF. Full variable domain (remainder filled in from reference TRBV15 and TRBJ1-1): DAMVIQNPRYQVTQFGKPVTLSCSQTLNHNVMYWYQQKSSQAPKLLFHYYDKDFNNEADTPDNFQSRRPNTSFCFLDIRSPGLGDTAMYLCATSRDAGRWGTEAFFGQGTRLTVV.

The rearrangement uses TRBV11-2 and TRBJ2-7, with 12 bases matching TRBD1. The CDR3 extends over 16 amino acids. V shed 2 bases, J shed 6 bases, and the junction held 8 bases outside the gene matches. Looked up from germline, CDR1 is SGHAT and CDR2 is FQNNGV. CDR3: CASSLTTGTGGREQYF. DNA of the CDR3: TGTGCCAGCAGCTTAACCACCGGGACAGGGGGCCGCGAGCAGTACTTC.

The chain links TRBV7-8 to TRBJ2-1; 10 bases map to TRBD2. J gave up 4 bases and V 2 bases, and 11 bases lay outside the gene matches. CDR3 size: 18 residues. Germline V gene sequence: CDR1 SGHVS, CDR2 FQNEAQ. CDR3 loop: CASSLPYRLAGIYNEQFF. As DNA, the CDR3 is TGTGCCAGCAGCTTACCCTATCGACTAGCGGGCATATACAATGAGCAGTTCTTC.

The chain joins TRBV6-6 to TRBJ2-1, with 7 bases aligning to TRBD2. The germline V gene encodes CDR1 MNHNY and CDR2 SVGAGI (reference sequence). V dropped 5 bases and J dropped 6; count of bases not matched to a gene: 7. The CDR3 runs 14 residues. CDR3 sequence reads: CASSDPPSGNEQFF. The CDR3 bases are TGTGCCAGCAGTGACCCTCCTAGCGGCAATGAGCAGTTCTTC.

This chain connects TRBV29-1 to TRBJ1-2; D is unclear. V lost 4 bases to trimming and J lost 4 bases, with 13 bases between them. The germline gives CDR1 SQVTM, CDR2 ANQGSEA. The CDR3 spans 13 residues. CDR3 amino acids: CSVASAASYGYTF. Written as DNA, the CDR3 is TGCAGCGTTGCATCCGCGGCAAGCTATGGCTACACCTTC.

Here the CDR3 reads CASSLAGGRYGYTF. In nucleotides, the CDR3 is TGTGCCAGCAGCTTGGCCGGGGGGCGCTATGGCTACACCTTC. V usage is TRBV5-4 and J usage is TRBJ1-2; maybe TRBD1 (6 bases). The CDR3 spans 14 residues. V gave up 0 bases and J gave up 4 bases, with 10 bases separating them. Germline CDR1 is SGHNT and CDR2 is YYREEE (reference sequence).

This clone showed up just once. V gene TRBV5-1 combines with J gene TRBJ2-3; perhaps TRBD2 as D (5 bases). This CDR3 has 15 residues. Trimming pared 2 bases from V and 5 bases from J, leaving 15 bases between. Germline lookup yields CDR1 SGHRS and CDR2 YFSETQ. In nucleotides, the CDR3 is TGCGCCAGCAGCTTTGGGTACCGGGGTGGAGATACGCAGTATTTT. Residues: CASSFGYRGGDTQYF.

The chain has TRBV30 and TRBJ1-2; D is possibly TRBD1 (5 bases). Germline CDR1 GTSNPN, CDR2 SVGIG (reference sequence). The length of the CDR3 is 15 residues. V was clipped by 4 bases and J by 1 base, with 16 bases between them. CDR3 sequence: CAWNPGPRFNYGYTF. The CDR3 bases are TGTGCCTGGAACCCGGGACCCCGGTTTAACTATGGCTACACCTTC.

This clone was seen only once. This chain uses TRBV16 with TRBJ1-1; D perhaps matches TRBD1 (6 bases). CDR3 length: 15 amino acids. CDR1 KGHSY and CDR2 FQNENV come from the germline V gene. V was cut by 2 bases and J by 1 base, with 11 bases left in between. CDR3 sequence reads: CASSQRGTGNTEAFF. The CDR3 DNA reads TGTGCCAGCAGCCAAAGGGGGACTGGGAACACTGAAGCTTTCTTT.

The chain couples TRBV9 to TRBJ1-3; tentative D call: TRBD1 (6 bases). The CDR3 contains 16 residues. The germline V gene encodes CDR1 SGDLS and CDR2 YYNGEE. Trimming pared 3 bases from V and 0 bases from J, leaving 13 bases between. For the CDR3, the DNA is TGTGCCAGCAGCGAGCTAGGGGGAAGCTCTGGAAACACCATATATTTT. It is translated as CASSELGGSSGNTIYF.

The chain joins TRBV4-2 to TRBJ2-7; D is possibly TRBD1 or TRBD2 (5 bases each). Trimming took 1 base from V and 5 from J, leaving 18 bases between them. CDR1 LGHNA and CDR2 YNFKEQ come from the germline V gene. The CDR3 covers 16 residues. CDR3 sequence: CASSQGVSGGGHEQYF. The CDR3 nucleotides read TGTGCCAGCAGCCAAGGGGTTAGTGGGGGTGGGCACGAGCAGTACTTC.